These 18 T cell receptor beta chains were sequenced from one sample in a study of blood T cell repertoires in COVID-19. Here immunoSEQ multiplex PCR was the method, and the copy in TCRdb shows in-frame clones only, minus some. The sample yields 55,000 to 65,000 clones, 91% seen once. Sequencing was carried out using peripheral blood. The receptors derive from a human donor in a cohort sampled during active COVID-19.

The V gene is TRBV5-8, the J gene TRBJ1-3; D uncertain. Trimming cost V 1 base and J 0 bases, with 14 bases left between them. CDR1 and CDR2 from the germline V gene are SGHTS and YDEGEE. The CDR3 spans 17 residues. CDR3 nucleotides: TGTGCCAGCAGCTTGAGTGTGGCAGGTCCCTCTGGAAACACCATATATTTT. Its protein product is CASSLSVAGPSGNTIYF.

This chain joins TRBV2 and TRBJ2-3, with TRBD1 matching 12 bases. In germline, CDR1 is SNHLY, CDR2 FYNNEI. This CDR3 has 18 residues. J gave up 2 bases and V 7 bases, and 13 bases lay outside the gene matches. The CDR3 nucleotides are TGTGCCAGCACTCGGGGACAGGGGGCCGGGAGACTCACAGATACGCAGTATTTT. Translated, it gives CASTRGQGAGRLTDTQYF.

The chain employs TRBV12-3 or TRBV12-4 and TRBJ2-1, with TRBD2 matching 7 bases. The CDR3 length is 13 residues. V lost 3 bases and J lost 9; bases outside the gene matches: 5. The CDR3 coding sequence is TGTGCCAGCAGTTTTGGGACGGGGGGTGAGCAGTTCTTC. Translating gives CASSFGTGGEQFF.

The gene calls are TRBV18 and TRBJ1-2, with TRBD1 identical over 8 bases. Germline assignment: CDR1 KGHSH and CDR2 LQKENI. This CDR3 has 14 amino acids. J was trimmed by 8 bases and V by 5 bases; bases with no gene match: 10. The CDR3 bases are TGTGCCAGCTCAGACACTGGACAGGGTCGAGGCTACACCTTC. It encodes CASSDTGQGRGYTF. The complete variable domain, with remaining parts taken from reference TRBV18 and TRBJ1-2, reads NAGVMQNPRHLVRRRGQEARLRCSPMKGHSHVYWYRQLPEEGLKFMVYLQKENIIDESGMPKERFSAEFPKEGPSILRIQQVVRGDSAAYFCASSDTGQGRGYTFGSGTRLTVV.

The chain recombines TRBV11-2 with TRBJ2-3, with D tentatively TRBD1 (7 bases). Germline V lookup: CDR1 SGHAT, CDR2 FQNNGV. The length of the CDR3 is 16 residues. The V end was cut by 2 bases, the J end by 3 bases, with 15 bases between. CDR3: CASSLYRDSGTDTQYF. The CDR3 DNA reads TGTGCCAGCAGCTTATACCGGGACAGCGGGACAGATACGCAGTATTTT.

The chain couples TRBV10-2 to TRBJ2-7, with 8 bases lining up with TRBD2. CDR1 and CDR2 from the germline V gene are WSHSY and SAAADI. Trimming removed 0 bases from V and 2 bases from J; junction bases left unmatched: 0. This CDR3 comprises 14 residues. The CDR3 DNA sequence: TGCGCCAGCAGTGAGTCGGGACTAGCCTACGAGCAGTACTTC. Protein product: CASSESGLAYEQYF.

The chain carries TRBV3-1 (or the pseudogene TRBV3-2) and TRBJ2-7; D uncertain. The V gene lost 0 bases and the J gene lost 2 bases, with 11 bases spanning the gap. There are 15 residues in the CDR3. The germline V gene has CDR1 LGHDT and CDR2 YNNKEL (reference sequence). In DNA, the CDR3 is TGTGCCAGCAGCCAAGATCGTAGCCTTACCTACGAGCAGTACTTC. This translates into CASSQDRSLTYEQYF.

V usage is TRBV5-1 and J usage is TRBJ1-1; unclear D gene. Germline lookup yields CDR1 SGHRS and CDR2 YFSETQ. The CDR3 runs 13 residues. Trimming pared 1 base from V and 0 bases from J, leaving 4 bases between. In DNA form, the CDR3 reads TGCGCCAGCAGCTTGACTCTGAACACTGAAGCTTTCTTT. The encoded protein is CASSLTLNTEAFF. Supplemented by reference TRBV5-1 and TRBJ1-1, the full variable domain reads KAGVTQTPRYLIKTRGQQVTLSCSPISGHRSVSWYQQTPGQGLQFLFEYFSETQRNKGNFPGRFSGRQFSNSRSEMNVSTLELGDSALYLCASSLTLNTEAFFGQGTRLTVV.

The rearrangement uses TRBV30 and TRBJ2-3; 7 nucleotides agree with TRBD2. V lost 4 bases, J lost 0 bases, and 7 bases stayed unmatched. Per the germline V gene, CDR1 is GTSNPN and CDR2 is SVGIG (reference sequence). The CDR3 totals 15 residues. The CDR3 region is CAWKVAGASTDTQYF. The CDR3 DNA is TGTGCCTGGAAAGTCGCGGGAGCTAGCACAGATACGCAGTATTTT.

The V and J genes are TRBV7-3 and TRBJ1-2; the D gene is possibly TRBD1 (5 bases). Germline V lookup: CDR1 SGHTA, CDR2 FQGTGA. The germline V and J ends were trimmed by 4 bases and 8 bases, with 14 bases remaining between them. The CDR3 runs 13 residues. CDR3: CASSSAGGGGYTF. CDR3 nucleotide sequence: TGTGCCAGCAGCTCTGCGGGGGGTGGCGGCTACACCTTC.

The sample holds a few counts of this clone. Other DNA sequences in this sample translate to the same CDR3. CDR3 residues: CASSLVGGVGDEQYF. CDR3 bases: TGCGCCAGCAGCTTGGTTGGGGGGGTTGGCGACGAGCAGTACTTC. The V and J genes are TRBV5-1 and TRBJ2-7; TRBD2 agrees at 7 bases. Trimming removed 0 bases from V and 5 bases from J; junction bases left unmatched: 8. The CDR3 has 15 residues. Germline-derived CDR1 and CDR2 are SGHRS and YFSETQ.

CDR3 DNA sequence: TGTGCCAGCAGCTTAGTGGCGGGAGGGCCCCACGAGCAGTACTTC. Translating gives CASSLVAGGPHEQYF. V is TRBV11-2 and J is TRBJ2-7; TRBD2 aligns across 9 bases. The CDR3 spans 15 residues. Germline loops: CDR1 SGHAT, CDR2 FQNNGV. The V and J ends lost 1 base and 5 bases, in that order; junction bases with no gene match: 6.

The chain is built from TRBV18 and TRBJ2-5, with a possible D match to TRBD1 (7 bases). V was clipped by 1 base and J by 1 base, with 10 bases between them. The length of the CDR3 is 15 residues. Germline-derived CDR1 and CDR2 are KGHSH and LQKENI. The CDR3 DNA reads as TGTGCCAGCTCACCACTGCAGGGGGGCCAAGAGACCCAGTACTTC. Encoded protein: CASSPLQGGQETQYF. Full variable domain (remainder filled in from reference TRBV18 and TRBJ2-5): NAGVMQNPRHLVRRRGQEARLRCSPMKGHSHVYWYRQLPEEGLKFMVYLQKENIIDESGMPKERFSAEFPKEGPSILRIQQVVRGDSAAYFCASSPLQGGQETQYFGPGTRLLVL.

The CDR3 spells CASSTSGGAPGELFF. The CDR3 DNA reads TGTGCCAGCAGCACTAGCGGGGGGGCCCCCGGGGAGCTGTTTTTT. The chain combines TRBV11-1 with TRBJ2-2; 13 nucleotides agree with TRBD2. CDR3 size: 15 residues. In germline, CDR1 is SGHAT, CDR2 FQDESV (reference sequence). Trimming took 5 bases from V and 6 from J; bases not matched to a gene: 3. Full variable domain (missing parts from reference TRBV11-1 and TRBJ2-2): EAEVAQSPRYKITEKSQAVAFWCDPISGHATLYWYRQILGQGPELLVQFQDESVVDDSQLPKDRFSAERLKGVDSTLKIQPAELGDSAMYLCASSTSGGAPGELFFGEGSRLTVL.

The rearrangement uses TRBV5-1 and TRBJ2-5; perhaps TRBD2 as D (5 bases). Trimming stripped 7 bases from V and 3 bases from J, with 13 bases between. The CDR3 totals 13 residues. CDR1 is SGHRS, CDR2 YFSETQ, per germline. In DNA, the CDR3 is TGCGCCAGCCAAGGACTGGGCGAAGAGACCCAGTACTTC. This translates into CASQGLGEETQYF.

This clone was observed a single time. The CDR3 spells CASRPLDRYGEAFF. DNA for the CDR3: TGTGCCAGCAGACCATTAGACAGGTACGGGGAAGCTTTCTTT. V usage is TRBV25-1 and J usage is TRBJ1-1, with D maybe TRBD1 (6 bases). There are 14 residues in the CDR3. Deletions cut 6 bases from V and 8 bases from J, with 19 bases between. Germline V gives CDR1 MGHDK, CDR2 SYGVNS.

The chain carries TRBV19 and TRBJ1-1, with a tentative D call TRBD1 (6 bases). The germline V and J ends were trimmed by 1 base and 1 base, with 7 bases remaining between them. The germline V gene has CDR1 LNHDA and CDR2 SQIVND (reference sequence). The CDR3 extends over 14 amino acids. CDR3 residues: CASSIGTANTEAFF. CDR3 nucleotide sequence: TGTGCCAGTAGTATAGGGACAGCGAACACTGAAGCTTTCTTT.

This chain connects TRBV6-2 or TRBV6-3 to TRBJ2-3; 7 bases are shared with TRBD2. Germline CDR1 is MNHEY and CDR2 is SVGEGT. The CDR3 spans 17 residues. J gave up 2 bases and V 4 bases, and 12 bases lay outside the gene matches. The CDR3 protein is CASSSGTLATPTDTQYF. CDR3 in DNA: TGTGCCAGCAGTTCCGGAACACTAGCGACCCCCACAGATACGCAGTATTTT.